This T cell receptor (beta chain) comes out of a study of CD8 T cells in ankylosing spondylitis. Points from the study as a whole: Existing reports had already noted some motif variants in reactive arthritis synovial fluid and blood.

In germline, CDR1 is SGHNT, CDR2 YYREEE (reference sequence). The CDR3 has 12 amino acids. V was shortened by 0 bases and J by 6 bases, with 6 bases between the two germline ends. Quantitative 5'-RACE with molecular barcodes generated TCR beta libraries. TCRdb reprocessed the 5' RACE reads with MiXCR, giving one entry per CDR3 protein. The sample holds hundreds of thousands of distinct CDR3 sequences, around 7.8% seen once. The table lists this clonotype with many counts. What it recognizes is unknown. This clonotype was sampled from a male donor with ankylosing spondylitis or in good health (not recorded which). Sequencing was carried out using blood, either unsorted or a sorted T cell fraction (not recorded which). The chain employs TRBV5-4 and TRBJ1-1; D is undetermined. The DNA of the CDR3 is TGTGCCAGCAGCTTGGAACACTCTGAAGCTTTCTTT. This codes for CASSLEHSEAFF.